This T cell receptor beta chain was captured by sequencing in a study of T-cell reconstitution after alpha-beta-depleted transplantation in children. Notes on the study in general: Where alpha-beta T cells came from about two months after transplant was reportedly several hundred expanded graft clones.

Trimming pared 1 base from V and 0 bases from J, leaving 6 bases between. CDR3 length: 14 residues. There are a few counts of this clonotype. Its antigen is unidentified. Preparation of the TCRbeta library was carried out with unique molecular identifiers. TCRdb analysed the PCR reads with MiXCR anew, one entry per CDR3 protein. There are about 440,000 distinct CDR3 sequences in the sample; roughly 43% occur only once, and roughly a quarter lies in the top ten. The gene calls are TRBV12-3 or TRBV12-4 and TRBJ1-1; unclear D gene. The receptor's source is a girl aged 2 to 9 with aplastic anemia, due to receive a stem cell transplant. The source material was PBMCs, sampled before TCRalphabeta/CD19-depleted stem cell transplant. CDR3 in DNA: TGTGCCAGCAGTTTAGTGCCAATGAACACTGAAGCTTTCTTT. Translation gives CASSLVPMNTEAFF.